Listed below are T cell receptor beta chains from one sample, sequenced in a study of beta chain features in type 1 diabetes. The table came from immunoSEQ multiplex PCR; TCRdb's copy has only in-frame clones and leaves some out. The profile shows 150,000 to 200,000 clones, just over 8% of them singletons. Sequenced material: central memory CD4+ T cells from blood. The receptors shown here come from a woman aged 18-30 years with type 1 diabetes. CDR3s include the opening cysteine and the closing phenylalanine or tryptophan. The D gene is left open where the match is weak. The size entry is marked missing in some rows and otherwise reads once, few, many or a size class.

J | D | V | size | CDR3 | DNA
TRBJ2-7 | TRBD2 | TRBV15 | NA | CATSRGGRAADEQYF | TGTGCCACCAGCAGAGGTGGGAGGGCCGCTGACGAGCAGTACTTC
TRBJ1-2 | NA | TRBV7-2 | NA | CASSLGGYGYTF | TGTGCCAGCAGCTTGGGGGGTTATGGCTACACCTTC
TRBJ2-5 | NA | TRBV7-2 | NA | CASSSGEGQYQYF | TGTGCCAGCAGTTCCGGAGAGGGCCAATACCAGTACTTC
TRBJ1-1 | NA | TRBV11-2 | NA | CASSPRQATDTEAFF | TGTGCCAGCAGCCCCCGTCAGGCCACGGACACTGAAGCTTTCTTT
TRBJ1-5 | NA | TRBV15 | few | CATSEDQPQHF | TGTGCCACCAGCGAGGATCAGCCCCAGCATTTT
TRBJ2-5 | TRBD1 | TRBV28 | NA | CASSSTGGAETQYF | TGTGCCAGCAGCTCGACAGGGGGCGCAGAGACCCAGTACTTC
TRBJ2-5 | NA | TRBV7-9 | few | CASSLRGLGQETQYF | TGTGCCAGCAGCTTAAGGGGGTTGGGCCAAGAGACCCAGTACTTC
TRBJ1-2 | TRBD1 | TRBV27 | NA | CASRPGQEEYGYTF | TGTGCCAGCAGGCCGGGACAGGAGGAATATGGCTACACCTTC
TRBJ2-7 | NA | TRBV14 | NA | CASSQVRGGGEQYF | TGTGCCAGCAGCCAAGTCCGAGGGGGGGGCGAGCAGTACTTC
TRBJ1-1 | NA | TRBV19 | many | CASSITATEAFF | TGTGCCAGTAGTATAACAGCCACTGAAGCTTTCTTT
TRBJ2-7 | TRBD2 | TRBV6-5 | NA | CASRPLSGISYEQYF | TGTGCCAGCAGACCCCTTAGCGGGATCTCCTACGAGCAGTACTTC
TRBJ1-2 | TRBD1 | TRBV28 | few | CASSSSGQGYGYTF | TGTGCCAGCAGTTCCTCCGGACAGGGGTATGGCTACACCTTC
TRBJ1-1 | TRBD1 | TRBV6-5 | NA | CASSVGQMNTEAFF | TGTGCCAGCAGTGTGGGACAGATGAACACTGAAGCTTTCTTT
TRBJ2-4 | NA | TRBV7-2 | few | CASRSIAKNIQYF | TGTGCCAGCCGATCTATAGCCAAAAACATTCAGTACTTC
TRBJ2-5 | NA | TRBV18 | few | CASSLNRALGETQYF | TGTGCCAGCTCACTCAACAGGGCTCTTGGCGAGACCCAGTACTTC
TRBJ2-7 | NA | TRBV7-9 | many | CASSPEGYEQYF | TGTGCCAGCAGCCCCGAGGGATACGAGCAGTACTTC
TRBJ2-3 | NA | TRBV5-1 | few | CASSRDFSTDTQYF | TGCGCCAGCAGCCGGGACTTTAGCACAGATACGCAGTATTTT
TRBJ2-1 | TRBD2 | TRBV11-3 | few | CASSLSGGANEQFF | TGTGCCAGCAGCCTGAGCGGGGGGGCGAATGAGCAGTTCTTC
TRBJ2-1 | TRBD2 | TRBV5-6 | few | CASSVGLAAVEQFF | TGTGCCAGCAGCGTCGGACTAGCGGCCGTTGAGCAGTTCTTC
TRBJ2-7 | NA | TRBV6-5 | NA | CASSRQLKRPYEQYF | TGTGCCAGCAGTAGACAGCTGAAAAGACCCTACGAGCAGTACTTC
TRBJ2-2 | NA | TRBV5-4 | few | CASSQDGQINTGELFF | TGTGCCAGCAGCCAAGATGGACAAATAAACACCGGGGAGCTGTTTTTT
TRBJ2-7 | TRBD2 | TRBV28 | NA | CASSWGTSGDTYEQYF | TGTGCCAGCAGCTGGGGAACTAGCGGGGACACCTACGAGCAGTACTTC
TRBJ2-3 | NA | TRBV6-6 | NA | CASSYIGAGTDTQYF | TGTGCCAGCAGTTACATTGGGGCGGGCACAGATACGCAGTATTTT
TRBJ1-1 | NA | TRBV19 | few | CASSPSFTLNTEAFF | TGTGCCAGTAGTCCCTCGTTTACACTGAACACTGAAGCTTTCTTT
TRBJ2-3 | NA | TRBV6-5 | NA | CASSLFWASTDTQYF | TGTGCCAGCAGTCTGTTTTGGGCCAGCACAGATACGCAGTATTTT
TRBJ2-2 | NA | TRBV2 | few | CASSAAGYGELFF | TGTGCCAGCAGTGCTGCAGGGTACGGGGAGCTGTTTTTT
TRBJ2-5 | NA | TRBV11-3 | few | CASSFTQGRETQYF | TGTGCCAGCAGCTTCACCCAGGGAAGAGAGACCCAGTACTTC
TRBJ2-2 | NA | TRBV25-1 | NA | CATEGEPNTGELFF | TGTGCCACCGAGGGGGAACCGAACACCGGGGAGCTGTTTTTT
TRBJ2-7 | TRBD2 | TRBV10-3 | NA | CAISPGLAGAYYEQYF | TGTGCCATCAGTCCGGGACTAGCGGGGGCTTACTACGAGCAGTACTTC
TRBJ2-7 | NA | TRBV7-9 | NA | CASSAGSTYEQYF | TGTGCCAGCAGCGCAGGGTCAACCTACGAGCAGTACTTC
TRBJ2-3 | TRBD2 | TRBV7-3 | NA | CASSRSGGASTQYF | TGTGCCAGCAGCAGAAGCGGGGGGGCTAGTACGCAGTATTTT
TRBJ2-7 | NA | TRBV5-1 | few | CASSYTATSGYEQYF | TGCGCCAGCAGCTATACGGCGACATCAGGCTACGAGCAGTACTTC
TRBJ1-4 | NA | TRBV5-1 | few | CASSPDRPDEKLFF | TGCGCCAGCAGCCCGGACAGACCTGATGAAAAACTGTTTTTT
TRBJ2-5 | NA | TRBV7-2 | NA | CASSPVPRKETQYF | TGTGCCAGCAGCCCTGTCCCGCGGAAAGAGACCCAGTACTTC
TRBJ2-7 | NA | TRBV11-2 | few | CASSPTSYEQYF | TGTGCCAGCAGCCCTACCTCCTACGAGCAGTACTTC
TRBJ2-3 | NA | TRBV29-1 | NA | CSVATADTQYF | TGCAGCGTTGCCACCGCGGATACGCAGTATTTT
TRBJ2-3 | TRBD1 | TRBV5-1 | NA | CASSRGQHSSTDTQYF | TGCGCCAGCAGCAGGGGACAGCACTCTAGCACAGATACGCAGTATTTT
TRBJ1-2 | NA | TRBV29-1 | few | CSVGSQGRGYTF | TGCAGCGTTGGGAGTCAGGGTCGCGGCTACACCTTC
TRBJ1-5 | TRBD1 | TRBV18 | NA | CASSPGTGRVGQPQHF | TGTGCCAGCTCACCGGGGACAGGGAGGGTTGGTCAGCCCCAGCATTTT
TRBJ2-3 | TRBD1 | TRBV6-5 | NA | CASSPGQGNTDTQYF | TGTGCCAGCAGTCCGGGACAGGGTAACACAGATACGCAGTATTTT
TRBJ1-4 | TRBD1 | TRBV29-1 | NA | CSIGQDATNEKLFF | TGCAGCATTGGACAGGACGCAACTAATGAAAAACTGTTTTTT
TRBJ2-5 | NA | TRBV5-1 | NA | CASRVGQSQETQYF | TGCGCCAGCAGGGTAGGACAGTCCCAAGAGACCCAGTACTTC
TRBJ2-7 | NA | TRBV6-5 | few | CASSYSSSYEQYF | TGTGCCAGCAGTTACTCTAGCTCCTACGAGCAGTACTTC
TRBJ1-5 | NA | TRBV6-6 | NA | CASSLGAYSNQPQHF | TGTGCCAGCAGTTTGGGGGCCTATAGCAATCAGCCCCAGCATTTT
TRBJ2-1 | TRBD2 | TRBV18 | NA | CASSPRAGGPTYNEQFF | TGTGCCAGCTCCCCGAGGGCGGGAGGGCCGACCTACAATGAGCAGTTCTTC